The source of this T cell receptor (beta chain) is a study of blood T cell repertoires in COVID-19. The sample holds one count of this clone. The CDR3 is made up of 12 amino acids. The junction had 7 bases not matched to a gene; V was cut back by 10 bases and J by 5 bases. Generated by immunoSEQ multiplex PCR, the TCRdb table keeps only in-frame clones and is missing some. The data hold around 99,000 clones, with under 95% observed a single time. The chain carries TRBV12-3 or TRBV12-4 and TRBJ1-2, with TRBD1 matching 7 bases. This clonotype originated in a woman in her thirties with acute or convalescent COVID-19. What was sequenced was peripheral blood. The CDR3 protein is CATQDRLYGYTF. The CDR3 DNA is TGTGCCACCCAGGACAGGCTTTATGGCTACACCTTC.